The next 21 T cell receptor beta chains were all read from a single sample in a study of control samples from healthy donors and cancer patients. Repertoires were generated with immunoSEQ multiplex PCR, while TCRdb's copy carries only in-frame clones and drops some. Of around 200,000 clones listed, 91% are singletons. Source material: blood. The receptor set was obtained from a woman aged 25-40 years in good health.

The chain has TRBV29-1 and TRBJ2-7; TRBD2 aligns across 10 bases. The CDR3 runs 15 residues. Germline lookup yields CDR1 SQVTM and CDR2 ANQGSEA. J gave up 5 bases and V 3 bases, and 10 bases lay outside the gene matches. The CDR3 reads CSVDSTSGMGNEQYF. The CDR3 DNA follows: TGCAGCGTTGACTCTACTAGCGGGATGGGGAACGAGCAGTACTTC.

As DNA, the CDR3 is TGCGCCAGCAGCTTGGGGCAGACGCCGGGGACCCAGTACTTC. Its translation: CASSLGQTPGTQYF. J is TRBJ2-5 and V is TRBV5-1; D remains unclear. Germline assignment: CDR1 SGHRS and CDR2 YFSETQ. The ends were cut back, 0 bases at V and 7 bases at J, with 13 bases in the middle. CDR3 length: 14 amino acids.

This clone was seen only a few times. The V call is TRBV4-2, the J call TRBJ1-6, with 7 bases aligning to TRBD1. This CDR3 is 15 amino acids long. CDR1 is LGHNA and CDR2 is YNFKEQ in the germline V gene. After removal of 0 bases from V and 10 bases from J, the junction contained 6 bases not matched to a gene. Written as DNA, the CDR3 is TGTGCCAGCAGCCAAGAGTACAGGGGCAGGTCACCCCTCCACTTT. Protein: CASSQEYRGRSPLHF.

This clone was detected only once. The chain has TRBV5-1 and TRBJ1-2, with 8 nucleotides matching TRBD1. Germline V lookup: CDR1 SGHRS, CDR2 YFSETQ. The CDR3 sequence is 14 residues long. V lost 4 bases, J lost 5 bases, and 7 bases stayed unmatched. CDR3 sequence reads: CASSPGQVLYGYTF. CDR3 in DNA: TGCGCCAGCAGCCCGGGACAGGTCCTATATGGCTACACCTTC.

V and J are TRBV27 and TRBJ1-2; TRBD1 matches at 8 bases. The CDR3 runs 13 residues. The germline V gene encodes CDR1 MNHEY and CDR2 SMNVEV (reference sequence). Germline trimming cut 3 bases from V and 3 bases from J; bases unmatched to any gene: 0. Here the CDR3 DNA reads TGTGCCAGCAGTTTGGACAGGGACTATGGCTACACCTTC. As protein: CASSLDRDYGYTF.

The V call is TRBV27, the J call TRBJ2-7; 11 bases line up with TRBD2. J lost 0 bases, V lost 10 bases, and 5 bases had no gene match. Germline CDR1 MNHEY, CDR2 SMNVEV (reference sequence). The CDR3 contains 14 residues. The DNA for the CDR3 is TGTGCCACCACTAGCGGGAGTAGCTCCTACGAGCAGTACTTC. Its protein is CATTSGSSSYEQYF.

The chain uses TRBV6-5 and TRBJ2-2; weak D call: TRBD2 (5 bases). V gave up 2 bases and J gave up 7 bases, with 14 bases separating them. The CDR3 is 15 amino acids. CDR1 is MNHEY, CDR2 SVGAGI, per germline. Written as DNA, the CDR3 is TGTGCCAGCAGTTACATCTATAGCGAGATCGGGGAGCTGTTTTTT. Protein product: CASSYIYSEIGELFF.

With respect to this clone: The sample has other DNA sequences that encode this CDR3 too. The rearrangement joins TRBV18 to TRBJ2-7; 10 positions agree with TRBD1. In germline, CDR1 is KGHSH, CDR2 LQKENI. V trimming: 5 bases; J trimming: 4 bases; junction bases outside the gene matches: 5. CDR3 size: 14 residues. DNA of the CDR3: TGTGCCAGCTCATCCCGGGACAGGGGTTACGAGCAGTACTTC. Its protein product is CASSSRDRGYEQYF. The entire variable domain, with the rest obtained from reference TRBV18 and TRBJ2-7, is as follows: NAGVMQNPRHLVRRRGQEARLRCSPMKGHSHVYWYRQLPEEGLKFMVYLQKENIIDESGMPKERFSAEFPKEGPSILRIQQVVRGDSAAYFCASSSRDRGYEQYFGPGTRLTVT.

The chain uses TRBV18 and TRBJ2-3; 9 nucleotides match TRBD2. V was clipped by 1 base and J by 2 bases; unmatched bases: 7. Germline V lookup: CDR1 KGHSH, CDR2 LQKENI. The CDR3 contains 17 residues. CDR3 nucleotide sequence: TGTGCCAGCTCACCACTAGCGGGAGCGGGGGACACAGATACGCAGTATTTT. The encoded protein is CASSPLAGAGDTDTQYF.

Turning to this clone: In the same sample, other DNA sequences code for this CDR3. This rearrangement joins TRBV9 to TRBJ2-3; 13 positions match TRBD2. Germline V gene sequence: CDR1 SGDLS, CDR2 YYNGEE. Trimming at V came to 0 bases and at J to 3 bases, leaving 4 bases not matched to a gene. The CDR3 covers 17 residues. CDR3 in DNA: TGTGCCAGCAGCGTAGCGGGACTAGCGGGGAGTACAGATACGCAGTATTTT. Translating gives CASSVAGLAGSTDTQYF.

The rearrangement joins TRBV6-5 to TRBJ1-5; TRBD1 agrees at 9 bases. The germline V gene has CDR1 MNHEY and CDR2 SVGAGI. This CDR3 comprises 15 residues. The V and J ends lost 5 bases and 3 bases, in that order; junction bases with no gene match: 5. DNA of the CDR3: TGTGCCAGCAGTAAGGACAGGGGCCCCAATCAGCCCCAGCATTTT. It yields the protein CASSKDRGPNQPQHF.

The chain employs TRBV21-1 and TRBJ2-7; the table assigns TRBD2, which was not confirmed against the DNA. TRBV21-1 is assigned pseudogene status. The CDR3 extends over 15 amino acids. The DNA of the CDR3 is TGTGCCAGCAGCAAAGCGCGGCACCCCTCCTACGAGCAGTACTTC. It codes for CASSKARHPSYEQYF.

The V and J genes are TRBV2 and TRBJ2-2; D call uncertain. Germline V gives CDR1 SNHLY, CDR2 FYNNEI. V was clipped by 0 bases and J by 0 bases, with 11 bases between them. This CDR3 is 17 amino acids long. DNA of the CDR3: TGTGCCAGCAGTGAAGCTATAGGGTCCGCGAACACCGGGGAGCTGTTTTTT. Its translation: CASSEAIGSANTGELFF.

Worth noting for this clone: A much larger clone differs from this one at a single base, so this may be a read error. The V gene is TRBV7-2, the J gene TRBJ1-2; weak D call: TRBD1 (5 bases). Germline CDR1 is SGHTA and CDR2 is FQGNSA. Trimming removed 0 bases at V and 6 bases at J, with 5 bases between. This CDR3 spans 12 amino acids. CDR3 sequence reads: CASSLAGDGYTF. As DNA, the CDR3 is TGTGCCAGCAGCTTAGCGGGGGATGGCTACACCTTC.

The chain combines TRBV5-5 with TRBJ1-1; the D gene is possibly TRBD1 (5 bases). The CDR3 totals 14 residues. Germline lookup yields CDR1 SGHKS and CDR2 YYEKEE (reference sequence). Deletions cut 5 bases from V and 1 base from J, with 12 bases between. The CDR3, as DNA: TGTGCCAGCAGTACCGGGACTAAGAACACTGAAGCTTTCTTT. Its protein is CASSTGTKNTEAFF.

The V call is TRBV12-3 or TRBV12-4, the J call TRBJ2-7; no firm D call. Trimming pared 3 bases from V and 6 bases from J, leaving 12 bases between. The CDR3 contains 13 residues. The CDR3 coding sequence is TGTGCCAGCAGTTTTGGTCGCCGGGCCGAGCAGTACTTC. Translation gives CASSFGRRAEQYF.

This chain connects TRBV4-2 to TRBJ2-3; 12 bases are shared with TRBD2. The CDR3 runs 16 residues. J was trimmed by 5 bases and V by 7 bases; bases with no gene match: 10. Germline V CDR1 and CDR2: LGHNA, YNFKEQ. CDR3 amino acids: CASTLLAGGDVDTQYF. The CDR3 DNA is TGTGCCAGCACCCTACTAGCGGGGGGTGACGTAGATACGCAGTATTTT.

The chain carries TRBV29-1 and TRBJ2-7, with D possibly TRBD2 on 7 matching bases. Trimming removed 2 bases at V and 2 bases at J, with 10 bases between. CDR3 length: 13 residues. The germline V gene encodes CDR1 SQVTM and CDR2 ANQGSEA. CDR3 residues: CSVEWGGTYEQYF. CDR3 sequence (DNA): TGCAGCGTTGAATGGGGGGGCACCTACGAGCAGTACTTC.

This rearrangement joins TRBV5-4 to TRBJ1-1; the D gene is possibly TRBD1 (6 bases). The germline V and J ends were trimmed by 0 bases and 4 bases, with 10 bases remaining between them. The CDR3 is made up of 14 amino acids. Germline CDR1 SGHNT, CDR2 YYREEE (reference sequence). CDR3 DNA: TGTGCCAGCAGCTTGGGTTCCAGGGGCACTGAAGCTTTCTTT. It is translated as CASSLGSRGTEAFF.

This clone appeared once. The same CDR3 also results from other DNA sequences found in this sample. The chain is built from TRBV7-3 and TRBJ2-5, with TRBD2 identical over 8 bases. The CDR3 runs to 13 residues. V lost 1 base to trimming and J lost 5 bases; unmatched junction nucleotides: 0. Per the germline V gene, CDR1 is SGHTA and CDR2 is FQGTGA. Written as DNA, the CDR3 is TGTGCCAGCAGCTTAAGCGGGAGGGAGACCCAGTACTTC. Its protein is CASSLSGRETQYF.

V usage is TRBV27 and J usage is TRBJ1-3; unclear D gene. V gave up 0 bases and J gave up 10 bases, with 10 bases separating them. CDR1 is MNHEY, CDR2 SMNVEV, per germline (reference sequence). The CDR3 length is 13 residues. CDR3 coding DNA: TGTGCCAGCAGTTTATCCCCAGTTGGGACCATATATTTT. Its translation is CASSLSPVGTIYF.